Listed below are T cell receptor beta chains from one sample, sequenced in a study of CD8+CD57+ T cells in acquired aplastic anemia. TCRdb reprocessed the reads with MiXCR, giving one entry per CDR3 protein. The sample consists of around 130,000 distinct CDR3 sequences, roughly 55% of them appearing once. Source material: sorted CD4+, CD8+, or CD8+CD57+ T cells (not recorded which) from PBMCs. These receptor sequences come from a human donor with aplastic anemia. CDR3s leave out the opening cysteine and the closing phenylalanine or tryptophan. A D gene is named only where the DNA matches it firmly.

V	D	J	CDR3
TRBV2	TRBD1	TRBJ2-1	ASSRQGVGDEQF
TRBV20-1	-	TRBJ2-5	SASGVKETQY
TRBV15	-	TRBJ2-3	ATSPTGGASTDTQY
TRBV27	-	TRBJ1-1	ASSLSGREAF
TRBV7-2	-	TRBJ2-3	ASSYRSQADTQY
TRBV10-3	-	TRBJ1-3	AISESVGNTIY
TRBV7-3	-	TRBJ1-4	ASSYGQVINEKLF
TRBV20-1	TRBD2	TRBJ2-5	SARGAWTSGGTQETQY
TRBV2	-	TRBJ2-1	ASSTGPGAYNEQF
TRBV11-1	-	TRBJ2-3	ASISLLTGTYTDTQY
TRBV2	TRBD1	TRBJ1-6	ASSQQGSGSPLH
TRBV6-1	-	TRBJ2-1	ASSELWDSYNEQF
TRBV4-2	-	TRBJ1-2	ASSPSSTVSLEPSPNYGYT
TRBV7-2	-	TRBJ2-7	ASSLLYEQY
TRBV4-1	-	TRBJ2-3	ASSHVRDTQY
TRBV12-3/TRBV12-4	-	TRBJ2-5	ASSSSYRGRQETQY
TRBV24-1	-	TRBJ1-4	ATSDFGGDNEKLF
TRBV11-2	-	TRBJ1-1	ASSLVGSNTEAF
TRBV2	-	TRBJ2-5	ASRTTGETQY
TRBV11-1	TRBD2	TRBJ2-5	ASSVGRASGGGETQY
TRBV19	TRBD1	TRBJ1-4	ASSTGQGQNEKLF
TRBV16	-	TRBJ1-2	ASSQDRLNYGYT
TRBV18	-	TRBJ2-7	ASSPPAGSYEQY
TRBV7-8	-	TRBJ1-1	ASSLGGIWTEAF
TRBV9	-	TRBJ2-1	ASSVDLDLNEQF
TRBV5-1	-	TRBJ2-7	ASSLGQGSAEQY
TRBV20-1	-	TRBJ2-3	SARWISDTQY
TRBV6-2/TRBV6-3	-	TRBJ1-2	ASSYGRSGT
TRBV5-1	-	TRBJ1-1	ASSLEQGRNTEAF
TRBV24-1	TRBD1	TRBJ1-1	ATSRDRAGVTEAF
TRBV19	-	TRBJ2-3	ASSIMGVPDTQY
TRBV2	TRBD1	TRBJ1-5	ARDRDSYQPQH
TRBV28	-	TRBJ2-1	ASSQLTGYNEQF
TRBV20-1	TRBD1	TRBJ2-1	RGLDRASDEQF
TRBV7-3	TRBD1	TRBJ1-2	ASTPGTGRLYGYT
TRBV5-6	-	TRBJ1-2	ASSAAGDYGYT